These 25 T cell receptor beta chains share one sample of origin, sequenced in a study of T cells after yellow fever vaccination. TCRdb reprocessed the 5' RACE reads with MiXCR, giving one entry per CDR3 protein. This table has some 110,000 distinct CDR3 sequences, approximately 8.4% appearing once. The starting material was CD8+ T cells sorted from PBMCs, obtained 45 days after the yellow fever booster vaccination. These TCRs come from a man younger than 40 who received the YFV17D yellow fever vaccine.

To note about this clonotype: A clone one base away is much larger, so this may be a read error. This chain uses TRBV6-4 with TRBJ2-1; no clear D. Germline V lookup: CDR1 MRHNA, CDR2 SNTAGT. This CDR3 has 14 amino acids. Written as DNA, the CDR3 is TGTGCCGGCAGTGACTCAATAGAGACTGGGGAGCAGTTCTTC. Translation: CAGSDSIETGEQFF.

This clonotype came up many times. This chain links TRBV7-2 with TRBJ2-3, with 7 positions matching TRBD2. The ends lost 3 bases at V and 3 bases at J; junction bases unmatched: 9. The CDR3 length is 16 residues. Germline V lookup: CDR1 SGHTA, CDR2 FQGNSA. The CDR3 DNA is TGTGCCAGCAGCTTCGGCCTAAGCGGGATTACAGATACGCAGTATTTT. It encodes CASSFGLSGITDTQYF. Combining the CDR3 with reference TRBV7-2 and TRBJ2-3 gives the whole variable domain GAGVSQSPSNKVTEKGKDVELRCDPISGHTALYWYRQSLGQGLEFLIYFQGNSAPDKSGLPSDRFSAERTGGSVSTLTIQRTQQEDSAVYLCASSFGLSGITDTQYFGPGTRLTVL.

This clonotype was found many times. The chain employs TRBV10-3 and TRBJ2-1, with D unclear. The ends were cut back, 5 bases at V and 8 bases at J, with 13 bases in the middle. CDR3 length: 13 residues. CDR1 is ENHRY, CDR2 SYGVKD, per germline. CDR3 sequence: CAISLVLTDEQFF. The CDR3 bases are TGTGCCATCAGTTTAGTATTGACCGATGAGCAGTTCTTC.

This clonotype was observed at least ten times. Here the CDR3 reads CASSFAGVGYEQYF. CDR3 in DNA: TGTGCCAGCAGTTTTGCGGGAGTCGGGTACGAGCAGTACTTC. This chain links TRBV27 with TRBJ2-7; 7 bases fit TRBD2. Trimming at V came to 3 bases and at J to 4 bases, leaving 6 bases not matched to a gene. Germline V gene lookup returns CDR1 MNHEY and CDR2 SMNVEV (reference sequence). The CDR3 loop spans 14 amino acids.

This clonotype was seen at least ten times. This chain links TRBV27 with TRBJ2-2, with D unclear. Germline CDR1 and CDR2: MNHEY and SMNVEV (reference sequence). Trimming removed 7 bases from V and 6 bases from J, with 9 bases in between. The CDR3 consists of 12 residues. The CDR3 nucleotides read TGTGCCAGCAACGGTAACCCCGGGGAGCTGTTTTTT. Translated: CASNGNPGELFF.

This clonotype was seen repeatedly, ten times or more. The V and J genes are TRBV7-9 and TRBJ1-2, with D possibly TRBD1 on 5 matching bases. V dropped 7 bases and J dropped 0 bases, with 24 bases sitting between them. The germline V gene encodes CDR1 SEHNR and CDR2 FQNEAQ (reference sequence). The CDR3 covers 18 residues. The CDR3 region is CASTLGSSKRGANYGYTF. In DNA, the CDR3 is TGTGCCAGCACGCTCGGGAGTTCGAAACGAGGGGCTAACTATGGCTACACCTTC.

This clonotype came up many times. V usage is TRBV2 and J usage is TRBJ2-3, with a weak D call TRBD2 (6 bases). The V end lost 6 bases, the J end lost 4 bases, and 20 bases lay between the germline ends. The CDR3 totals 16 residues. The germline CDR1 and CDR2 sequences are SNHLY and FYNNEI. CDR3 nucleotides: TGTGCCAGCAGGTTCCTTGGAGGGGCAATGGCAGATACGCAGTATTTT. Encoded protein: CASRFLGGAMADTQYF. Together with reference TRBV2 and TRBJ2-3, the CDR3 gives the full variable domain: EPEVTQTPSHQVTQMGQEVILRCVPISNHLYFYWYRQILGQKVEFLVSFYNNEISEKSEIFDDQFSVERPDGSNFTLKIRSTKLEDSAMYFCASRFLGGAMADTQYFGPGTRLTVL.

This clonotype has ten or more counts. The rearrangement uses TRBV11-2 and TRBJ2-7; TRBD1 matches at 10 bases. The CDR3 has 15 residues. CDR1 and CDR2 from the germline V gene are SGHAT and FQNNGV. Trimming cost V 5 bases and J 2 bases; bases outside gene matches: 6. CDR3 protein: CASSPFGTGAYEQYF. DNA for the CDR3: TGTGCCAGCAGCCCCTTTGGGACAGGGGCCTACGAGCAGTACTTC.

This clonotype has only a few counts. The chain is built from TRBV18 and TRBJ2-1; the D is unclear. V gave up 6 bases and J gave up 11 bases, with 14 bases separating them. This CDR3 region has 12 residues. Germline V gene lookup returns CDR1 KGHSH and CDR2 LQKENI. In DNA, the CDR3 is TGTGCCAGCTCGACTGATACAATGAAGCAGTTCTTC. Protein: CASSTDTMKQFF. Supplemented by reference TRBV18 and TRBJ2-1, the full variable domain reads NAGVMQNPRHLVRRRGQEARLRCSPMKGHSHVYWYRQLPEEGLKFMVYLQKENIIDESGMPKERFSAEFPKEGPSILRIQQVVRGDSAAYFCASSTDTMKQFFGPGTRLTVL.

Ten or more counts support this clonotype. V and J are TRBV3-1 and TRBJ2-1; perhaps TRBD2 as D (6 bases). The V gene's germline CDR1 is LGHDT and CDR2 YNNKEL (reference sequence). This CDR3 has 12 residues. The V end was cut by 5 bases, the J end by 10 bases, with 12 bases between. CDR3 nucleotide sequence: TGTGCCAGCAGCTCGGGAGAAAGGGAGCAGTTCTTC. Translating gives CASSSGEREQFF.

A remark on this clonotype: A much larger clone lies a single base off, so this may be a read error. In nucleotides, the CDR3 is TGTGCCAGCAGCCAAGAGGGGAGGAACTCCGGCCCCTACAATGAGCAGTTCTTC. The encoded protein is CASSQEGRNSGPYNEQFF. The chain combines TRBV4-2 with TRBJ2-1; D perhaps matches TRBD2 (6 bases). This CDR3 region has 18 residues. Trimming removed 0 bases from V and 2 bases from J, with 17 bases in between. CDR1 and CDR2 from the germline V gene are LGHNA and YNFKEQ.

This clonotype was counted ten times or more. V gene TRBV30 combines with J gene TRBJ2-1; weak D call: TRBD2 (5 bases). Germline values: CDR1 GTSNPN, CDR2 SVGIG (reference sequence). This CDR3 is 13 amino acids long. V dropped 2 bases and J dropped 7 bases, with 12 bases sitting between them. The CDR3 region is CAWSFSVGNEQFF. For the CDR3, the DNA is TGTGCCTGGAGTTTTAGCGTTGGGAATGAGCAGTTCTTC.

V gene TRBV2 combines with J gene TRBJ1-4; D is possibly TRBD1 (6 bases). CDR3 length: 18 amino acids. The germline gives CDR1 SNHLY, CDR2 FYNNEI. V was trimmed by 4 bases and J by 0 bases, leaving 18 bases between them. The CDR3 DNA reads TGTGCCAGCAGTGTAGAATTGGCGAGACAGGCAACTAATGAAAAACTGTTTTTT. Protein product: CASSVELARQATNEKLFF.

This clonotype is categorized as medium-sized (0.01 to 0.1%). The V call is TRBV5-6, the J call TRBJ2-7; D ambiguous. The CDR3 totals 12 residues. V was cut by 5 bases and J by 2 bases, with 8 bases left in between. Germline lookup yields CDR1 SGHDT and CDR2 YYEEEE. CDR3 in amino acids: CASSLSPYEQYF. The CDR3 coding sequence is TGTGCCAGCAGTTTGTCTCCCTACGAGCAGTACTTC.

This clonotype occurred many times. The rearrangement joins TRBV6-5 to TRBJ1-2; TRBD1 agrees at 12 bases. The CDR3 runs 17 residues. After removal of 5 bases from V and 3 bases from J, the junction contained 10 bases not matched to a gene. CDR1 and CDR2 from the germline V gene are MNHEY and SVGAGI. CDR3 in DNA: TGTGCCAGCAGTCGGGGGACAGGGGGCTCGTGGTACTATGGCTACACCTTC. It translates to CASSRGTGGSWYYGYTF.

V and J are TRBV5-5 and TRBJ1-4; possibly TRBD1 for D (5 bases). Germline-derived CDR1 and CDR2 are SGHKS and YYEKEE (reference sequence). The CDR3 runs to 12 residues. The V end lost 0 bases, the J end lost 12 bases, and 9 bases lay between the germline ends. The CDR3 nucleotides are TGTGCCAGCAGCTTGGAGGGGATTGAACTGTTTTTT. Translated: CASSLEGIELFF.

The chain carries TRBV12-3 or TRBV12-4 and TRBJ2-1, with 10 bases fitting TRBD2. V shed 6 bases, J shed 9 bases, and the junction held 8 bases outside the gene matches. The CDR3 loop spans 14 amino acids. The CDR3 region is CASRSGRAWGEQFF. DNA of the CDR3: TGTGCCAGCAGGAGCGGGAGGGCCTGGGGTGAGCAGTTCTTC.

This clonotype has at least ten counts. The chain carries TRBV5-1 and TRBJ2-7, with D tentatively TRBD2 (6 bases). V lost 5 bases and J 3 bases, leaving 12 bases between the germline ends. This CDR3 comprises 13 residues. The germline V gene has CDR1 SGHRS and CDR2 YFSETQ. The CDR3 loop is CASSRSGGYEQYF. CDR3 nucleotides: TGCGCCAGCAGTAGGTCCGGGGGCTACGAGCAGTACTTC.

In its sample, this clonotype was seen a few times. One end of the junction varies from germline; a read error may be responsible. The CDR3 DNA reads TGTGCCTGCAGTGATTTCGCGGGAGCTGTAGAAGGCACAGATACGCAGTATTTT. Translating gives CACSDFAGAVEGTDTQYF. The V and J genes are TRBV2 and TRBJ2-3, with TRBD2 identical over 7 bases. Germline CDR1 SNHLY, CDR2 FYNNEI. The CDR3 has 18 residues.

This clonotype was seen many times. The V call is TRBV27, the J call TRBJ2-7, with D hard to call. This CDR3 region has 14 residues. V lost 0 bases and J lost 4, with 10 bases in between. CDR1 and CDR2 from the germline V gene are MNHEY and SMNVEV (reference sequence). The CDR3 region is CASSLSASTYEQYF. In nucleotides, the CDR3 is TGTGCCAGCAGTTTATCGGCTAGTACGTACGAGCAGTACTTC.

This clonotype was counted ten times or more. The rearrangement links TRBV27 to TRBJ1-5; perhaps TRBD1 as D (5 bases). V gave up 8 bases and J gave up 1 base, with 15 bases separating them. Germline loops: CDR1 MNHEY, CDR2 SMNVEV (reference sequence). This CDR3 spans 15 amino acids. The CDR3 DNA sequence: TGTGCCAGCCGTAAAGGGGCTTGGAGCAATCAGCCCCAGCATTTT. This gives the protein CASRKGAWSNQPQHF.

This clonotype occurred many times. The chain's CDR3 is CASSSTGGGYEQYF. DNA for the CDR3: TGTGCCAGCAGTTCTACCGGGGGAGGCTACGAGCAGTACTTC. The J gene is TRBJ2-7, the V gene TRBV6-2 or TRBV6-3, with D possibly TRBD2 on 6 matching bases. CDR3 length: 14 amino acids. V gave up 4 bases and J gave up 3 bases, with 13 bases separating them. The germline gives CDR1 MNHEY, CDR2 SVGEGT.

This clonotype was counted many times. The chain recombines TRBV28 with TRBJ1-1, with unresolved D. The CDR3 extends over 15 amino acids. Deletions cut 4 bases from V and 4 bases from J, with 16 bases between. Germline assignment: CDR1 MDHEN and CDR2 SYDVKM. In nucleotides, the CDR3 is TGTGCCAGCAGTTCCCGGGCGAGTCACGGCACTGAAGCTTTCTTT. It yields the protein CASSSRASHGTEAFF.

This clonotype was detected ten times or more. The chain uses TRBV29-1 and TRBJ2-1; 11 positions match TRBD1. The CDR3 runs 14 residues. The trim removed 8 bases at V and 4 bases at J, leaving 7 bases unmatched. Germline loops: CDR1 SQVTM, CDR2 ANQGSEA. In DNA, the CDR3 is TGCAGCAAAACCGGGACAGGGGGATACAATGAGCAGTTCTTC. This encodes CSKTGTGGYNEQFF.

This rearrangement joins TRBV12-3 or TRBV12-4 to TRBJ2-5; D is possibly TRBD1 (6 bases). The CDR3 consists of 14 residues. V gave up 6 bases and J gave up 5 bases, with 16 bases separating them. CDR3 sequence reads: CASSRTGSKETQYF. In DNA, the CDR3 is TGTGCCAGCAGCCGAACAGGGTCGAAGGAGACCCAGTACTTC.